Presented here are 32 T cell receptor beta chains from one specimen sequenced in a study of tumor-infiltrating lymphocytes in localized non-small cell lung cancer. This table comes from immunoSEQ multiplex PCR, and its TCRdb copy is limited to in-frame clones, with some not included. The repertoire holds 9,500 to 15,000 clones, with 78% as singletons. Sequenced material: lung tumor tissue. These receptors all stem from a human donor with non-small cell lung cancer.

V usage is TRBV2 and J usage is TRBJ2-5, with 12 bases identical to TRBD2. The V and J ends lost 6 bases and 5 bases, in that order; junction bases with no gene match: 7. This CDR3 has 15 amino acids. Germline assignment: CDR1 SNHLY and CDR2 FYNNEI. CDR3 in amino acids: CASRAGLAGFETQYF. The CDR3 nucleotides read TGTGCCAGCAGGGCCGGACTAGCGGGGTTTGAGACCCAGTACTTC.

This clone came up once. The V call is TRBV7-2, the J call TRBJ2-3; 7 bases agree with TRBD2. The CDR3 length is 14 residues. The germline V gene encodes CDR1 SGHTA and CDR2 FQGNSA. Trimming cost V 3 bases and J 11 bases; bases outside gene matches: 11. Here the CDR3 reads CASSFQTGGEGQYF. CDR3 sequence (DNA): TGTGCCAGCAGCTTCCAAACGGGCGGGGAGGGGCAGTATTTT.

J is TRBJ1-6 and V is TRBV11-2, with D hard to call. Trimming shortened V by 8 bases and J by 6 bases, and 5 bases separated the two germline ends. The CDR3 contains 11 residues. Germline V lookup: CDR1 SGHAT, CDR2 FQNNGV. The CDR3 nucleotides are TGTGCCAGCCCCCGTAATTCACCCCTCCACTTT. Residues: CASPRNSPLHF.

There are a few counts of this clone. The CDR3 DNA follows: TGCGCCAGCAGCCAAGAATGGAAAGGTAATATACCCCAGCATTTT. Protein: CASSQEWKGNIPQHF. The V call is TRBV4-3, the J call TRBJ1-5; D unresolved. This CDR3 is 15 amino acids long. V lost 0 bases, J lost 10 bases, and 16 bases lay in between. Per the germline V gene, CDR1 is LGHNA and CDR2 is YSLEER.

The chain has TRBV10-3 and TRBJ1-5; D gene uncertain. There are 16 residues in the CDR3. Trimming took off 2 bases at V and 0 bases at J, with 11 bases between the two ends. Germline CDR1 and CDR2: ENHRY and SYGVKD. Here the CDR3 reads CAISERVVDSNQPQHF. As DNA, the CDR3 is TGTGCCATCAGTGAGAGGGTGGTAGATAGCAATCAGCCCCAGCATTTT.

The chain employs TRBV5-4 and TRBJ2-7; D is undetermined. V lost 3 bases to trimming and J lost 7 bases, with 14 bases between them. Germline lookup yields CDR1 SGHNT and CDR2 YYREEE (reference sequence). This CDR3 comprises 13 residues. This CDR3 is CASSSPVTLEQYF. Written as DNA, the CDR3 is TGTGCCAGCAGCTCCCCCGTGACCCTGGAGCAGTACTTC.

This chain uses TRBV7-3 with TRBJ2-1; 11 positions match TRBD2. This CDR3 comprises 16 residues. The junction had 9 bases not matched to a gene; V was cut back by 4 bases and J by 7 bases. Germline assignment: CDR1 SGHTA and CDR2 FQGTGA. As DNA, the CDR3 is TGTGCCAGCAGCTACGGTAGCGGGGGGGCCGCGAATGAGCAGTTCTTC. Translation gives CASSYGSGGAANEQFF.

This clone has only one observation. The J gene is TRBJ2-5, the V gene TRBV2; D is possibly TRBD2 (5 bases). V lost 8 bases and J lost 3, with 16 bases in between. CDR1 and CDR2 from the germline V gene are SNHLY and FYNNEI. The CDR3 is made up of 14 amino acids. The CDR3 nucleotides read TGTGCCAGCGCCCGACCAGCGGATAAAGAGACCCAGTACTTC. It codes for CASARPADKETQYF.

The chain couples TRBV9 to TRBJ2-1; 9 nucleotides align to TRBD1. Per germline, CDR1 SGDLS and CDR2 YYNGEE. The V and J ends lost 4 bases and 8 bases, in that order; junction bases with no gene match: 16. This CDR3 spans 17 amino acids. The chain's CDR3 is CASSPGQGNAGGDEQFF. CDR3 sequence (DNA): TGTGCCAGCAGCCCCGGACAGGGGAACGCCGGTGGGGATGAGCAGTTCTTC.

The rearrangement uses TRBV6-5 and TRBJ1-1, with D possibly matching TRBD1 (5 bases). Trimming removed 10 bases from V and 3 bases from J, with 15 bases in between. CDR1 MNHEY and CDR2 SVGAGI come from the germline V gene. The length of the CDR3 is 13 residues. The DNA for the CDR3 is TGTGCCACCCGGGGGGATCAGGACACTGAAGCTTTCTTT. Encoded protein: CATRGDQDTEAFF.

The rearrangement uses TRBV30 and TRBJ2-1; 10 positions match TRBD2. CDR3 length: 15 residues. The V segment lost 2 bases and the J segment 8 bases; nucleotides outside the gene matches: 9. Germline V CDR1 and CDR2: GTSNPN, SVGIG (reference sequence). The DNA of the CDR3 is TGTGCCTGGAGTCGGCTAGCGGGAGCTGGAGATGAGCAGTTCTTC. Its translation is CAWSRLAGAGDEQFF.

This chain links TRBV5-6 with TRBJ2-2, with 7 positions matching TRBD1. The V segment lost 4 bases and the J segment 1 base; nucleotides outside the gene matches: 7. Germline CDR1 and CDR2: SGHDT and YYEEEE. CDR3 length equals 16 residues. The CDR3 is CASSRLPGGNTGELFF. For the CDR3, the DNA is TGTGCCAGCAGCCGACTTCCAGGGGGGAACACCGGGGAGCTGTTTTTT. The full variable domain, in which reference TRBV5-6 and TRBJ2-2 provide the parts outside the CDR3, is DAGVTQSPTHLIKTRGQQVTLRCSPKSGHDTVSWYQQALGQGPQFIFQYYEEEERQRGNFPDRFSGHQFPNYSSELNVNALLLGDSALYLCASSRLPGGNTGELFFGEGSRLTVL.

The V and J genes are TRBV14 and TRBJ2-3; 7 nucleotides match TRBD1. With 5 bases clipped from V and 2 bases from J, the junction kept 7 bases outside the gene matches. The germline gives CDR1 SGHDN, CDR2 FVKESK. The CDR3 is 15 residues long. CDR3 DNA sequence: TGTGCCAGCAGCAGCCGGGACAGAGACACAGATACGCAGTATTTT. Translated, it gives CASSSRDRDTDTQYF.

The genes are TRBV6-1 and TRBJ2-7; 11 nucleotides line up with TRBD1. This CDR3 contains 17 residues. V was clipped by 4 bases and J by 3 bases; unmatched bases: 11. CDR1 is MNHNS and CDR2 is SASEGT in the germline V gene. The CDR3 DNA follows: TGTGCCAGCAGTGGCGGGATTGTCGGGACAGGGGGCTACGAGCAGTACGTC. Protein sequence: CASSGGIVGTGGYEQYV.

This clone was observed once. CDR3 residues: CASSLEPRSARFDYGYTF. The CDR3 coding sequence is TGTGCCAGCAGCTTAGAGCCCCGGTCGGCTAGGTTCGACTATGGCTACACCTTC. The rearrangement links TRBV11-2 to TRBJ1-2; D is unresolved. V was shortened by 0 bases and J by 3 bases, with 20 bases between the two germline ends. Germline assignment: CDR1 SGHAT and CDR2 FQNNGV. The CDR3 consists of 18 residues.

The J gene is TRBJ2-2, the V gene TRBV2; possible D gene TRBD2, 5 bases. This CDR3 comprises 13 residues. Germline V CDR1 and CDR2: SNHLY, FYNNEI. Trimming took 6 bases from V and 2 from J, leaving 7 bases between them. CDR3 coding DNA: TGTGCCAGCAGCGGGGATAACACCGGGGAGCTGTTTTTT. This sequence encodes CASSGDNTGELFF.

The chain joins TRBV27 to TRBJ2-7; 8 bases are a match to TRBD2. The CDR3 consists of 14 residues. From germline, CDR1 is MNHEY and CDR2 SMNVEV (reference sequence). The ends lost 4 bases at V and 2 bases at J; junction bases unmatched: 4. Here the CDR3 reads CASSSSSGPYEQYF. The CDR3 nucleotides are TGTGCCAGCAGTTCGTCTAGCGGGCCCTACGAGCAGTACTTC.

J is TRBJ1-1 and V is TRBV29-1; a weak D match, TRBD1 (6 bases). The germline V and J ends were trimmed by 7 bases and 4 bases, with 10 bases remaining between them. CDR1 and CDR2 from the germline V gene are SQVTM and ANQGSEA. The CDR3 extends over 11 amino acids. CDR3 residues: CSARQVTEAFF. The CDR3 bases are TGCAGCGCGCGACAGGTCACTGAAGCTTTCTTT.

The chain couples TRBV19 to TRBJ1-2, with D perhaps matching TRBD1 (6 bases). This CDR3 region has 14 residues. Trimming cost V 7 bases and J 2 bases, with 14 bases left between them. The germline gives CDR1 LNHDA, CDR2 SQIVND (reference sequence). Written as DNA, the CDR3 is TGTGCCAGTACCGCGGCAGGGGCGAACTATGGCTACACCTTC. This translates into CASTAAGANYGYTF.

This chain connects TRBV15 to TRBJ2-5; 9 bases match TRBD2. V trimming: 0 bases; J trimming: 5 bases; junction bases outside the gene matches: 10. The CDR3 has 17 amino acids. The germline V gene encodes CDR1 LNHNV and CDR2 YYDKDF (reference sequence). CDR3: CATSRDLSGRSGETQYF. The CDR3 nucleotides read TGTGCCACCAGCAGAGATCTGAGCGGGAGGAGCGGGGAGACCCAGTACTTC.

The count of this clone is one. The chain recombines TRBV7-9 with TRBJ2-7; D is ambiguous. In germline, CDR1 is SEHNR, CDR2 FQNEAQ (reference sequence). CDR3 size: 12 residues. Trimming removed 5 bases from V and 7 bases from J, with 12 bases in between. This CDR3 is CASSHVLREQYF. In DNA, the CDR3 is TGTGCCAGCAGCCACGTGTTGAGGGAGCAGTACTTC.

The chain joins TRBV28 to TRBJ1-6, with D unresolved. The CDR3 consists of 12 residues. CDR1 MDHEN and CDR2 SYDVKM come from the germline V gene. Trimming took 6 bases from V and 9 from J, leaving 9 bases between them. The CDR3 loop reads CASREKVSPLHF. Here the CDR3 DNA reads TGTGCCAGCAGGGAAAAAGTTTCACCCCTCCACTTT.

The V call is TRBV28, the J call TRBJ2-6; D is possibly TRBD2 (6 bases). Between the trimmed V and J ends, which lost 3 bases and 12 bases, there was a span of 15 bases. CDR1 MDHEN and CDR2 SYDVKM come from the germline V gene. The CDR3 sequence is 14 residues long. The CDR3 reads CASSFGGGIGVLTF. The CDR3 region has the DNA TGTGCCAGCAGTTTTGGTGGGGGGATTGGCGTCCTGACTTTC.

The rearrangement links TRBV14 to TRBJ2-3, with 9 bases identical to TRBD1. The trim removed 4 bases at V and 1 base at J, leaving 6 bases unmatched. CDR3 length: 16 amino acids. CDR1 is SGHDN, CDR2 FVKESK, per germline. CDR3 in amino acids: CASSPYRGRGTDTQYF. CDR3 sequence (DNA): TGTGCCAGCAGCCCCTACAGGGGGCGAGGCACAGATACGCAGTATTTT. The full variable domain, rest sourced from reference TRBV14 and TRBJ2-3, is EAGVTQFPSHSVIEKGQTVTLRCDPISGHDNLYWYRRVMGKEIKFLLHFVKESKQDESGMPNNRFLAERTGGTYSTLKVQPAELEDSGVYFCASSPYRGRGTDTQYFGPGTRLTVL.

The genes are TRBV27 and TRBJ2-7; a weak D match, TRBD1 (5 bases). V was trimmed by 3 bases and J by 6 bases, leaving 12 bases between them. Germline CDR1 MNHEY, CDR2 SMNVEV (reference sequence). The CDR3 consists of 13 residues. Here the CDR3 reads CASSFSGPGEQYF. CDR3 nucleotides: TGTGCCAGCAGTTTTTCAGGGCCCGGCGAGCAGTACTTC.

This clone was recorded once. The CDR3 coding sequence is TGTGCCAGCGCCCAGGGGGCGCGGGGCTATGGCTACACCTTC. Translating it yields CASAQGARGYGYTF. The J gene is TRBJ1-2, the V gene TRBV6-1, with TRBD1 identical over 8 bases. The length of the CDR3 is 14 residues. Germline CDR1 and CDR2: MNHNS and SASEGT. With 8 bases clipped from V and 4 bases from J, the junction kept 9 bases outside the gene matches.

V is TRBV5-1 and J is TRBJ1-2, with D unclear. V lost 0 bases and J lost 4, with 10 bases in between. Germline lookup yields CDR1 SGHRS and CDR2 YFSETQ. CDR3 size: 14 residues. DNA of the CDR3: TGCGCCAGCAGCTTGGAGTCCCCCCTCTATGGCTACACCTTC. Protein sequence: CASSLESPLYGYTF.

The V and J genes are TRBV27 and TRBJ2-4; D is ambiguous. The CDR3 consists of 13 residues. V was cut by 8 bases and J by 4 bases, with 12 bases left in between. Germline assignment: CDR1 MNHEY and CDR2 SMNVEV (reference sequence). The DNA of the CDR3 is TGTGCCAGCTTCTCCCCCGGGAAAAACATTCAGTACTTC. It is translated as CASFSPGKNIQYF.

This clone was detected only once. V usage is TRBV11-2 and J usage is TRBJ1-1; D not certain. The CDR3 spans 17 residues. The V gene's germline CDR1 is SGHAT and CDR2 FQNNGV. The V gene lost 0 bases and the J gene lost 3 bases, with 17 bases spanning the gap. CDR3 in amino acids: CASSLDRGGLTDTEAFF. CDR3 DNA: TGTGCCAGCAGCTTAGATCGTGGAGGTCTAACGGACACTGAAGCTTTCTTT. The variable domain in full, with the rest retrieved from reference TRBV11-2 and TRBJ1-1, is EAGVAQSPRYKIIEKRQSVAFWCNPISGHATLYWYQQILGQGPKLLIQFQNNGVVDDSQLPKDRFSAERLKGVDSTLKIQPAKLEDSAVYLCASSLDRGGLTDTEAFFGQGTRLTVV.

This clone was seen only a few times. DNA for the CDR3: TGTGCCAGCAGCGTAGATATGGAACAAGAGACCCAGTACTTC. Translated, it gives CASSVDMEQETQYF. V usage is TRBV9 and J usage is TRBJ2-5; D not certain. This CDR3 region has 14 residues. The V gene lost 0 bases and the J gene lost 2 bases, with 8 bases spanning the gap. Germline-derived CDR1 and CDR2 are SGDLS and YYNGEE. The full variable domain, with the rest looked up from reference TRBV9 and TRBJ2-5, is DSGVTQTPKHLITATGQRVTLRCSPRSGDLSVYWYQQSLDQGLQFLIQYYNGEERAKGNILERFSAQQFPDLHSELNLSSLELGDSALYFCASSVDMEQETQYFGPGTRLLVL.

The chain carries TRBV5-1 and TRBJ1-2; D is undetermined. Germline CDR1 and CDR2: SGHRS and YFSETQ. V was shortened by 4 bases and J by 7 bases, with 8 bases between the two germline ends. The CDR3 covers 11 residues. The CDR3 is CASSPGSGYTF. The CDR3 region has the DNA TGCGCCAGCAGCCCGGGTTCTGGCTACACCTTC.

Only a few counts were recorded for this clone. The rearrangement links TRBV2 to TRBJ2-1; the D is unclear. The germline CDR1 and CDR2 sequences are SNHLY and FYNNEI. The V end lost 7 bases, the J end lost 5 bases, and 18 bases lay between the germline ends. The CDR3 extends over 15 amino acids. The DNA of the CDR3 is TGTGCCAGCACTCCTCCCCGGGCATTGGACAATGAGCAGTTCTTC. Its protein product is CASTPPRALDNEQFF.